Following are 26 T cell receptor beta chains from one sample sequenced in a study of blood T cell repertoires in COVID-19. Clones were read by immunoSEQ multiplex PCR, and TCRdb kept only the in-frame ones, dropping some. The sample yields approximately 200,000 clones, approximately 80% seen once. The specimen was PBMCs or T cells enriched from blood (not recorded which). Receptors were obtained from a man between 60 and 75 years old who had recovered from COVID-19.

This clone was observed a handful of times. The chain employs TRBV10-3 and TRBJ2-6; 7 positions match TRBD2. Germline loops: CDR1 ENHRY, CDR2 SYGVKD. Losses at the gene ends were 10 bases for V and 1 base for J; bases not matched to a gene: 10. The CDR3 totals 16 residues. CDR3 DNA sequence: TGTGCCACCTGGGGGGGAAGGTATTCTGGGGCCAACGTCCTGACTTTC. Translation gives CATWGGRYSGANVLTF.

The gene calls are TRBV11-2 and TRBJ2-7, with D possibly matching TRBD2 (7 bases). The germline V gene encodes CDR1 SGHAT and CDR2 FQNNGV. The V end was cut by 0 bases, the J end by 6 bases, with 15 bases between. The length of the CDR3 is 15 residues. This chain's CDR3 is CASSLDRGAGVEQYF. Here the CDR3 DNA reads TGTGCCAGCAGCTTAGATCGGGGGGCCGGGGTCGAGCAGTACTTC.

This sequence joins TRBV14 and TRBJ2-5; 8 bases are a match to TRBD2. Per the germline V gene, CDR1 is SGHDN and CDR2 is FVKESK. This CDR3 is built from 14 residues. The ends lost 2 bases at V and 4 bases at J; junction bases unmatched: 3. CDR3 sequence (DNA): TGTGCCAGCAGCCAAATGCGGGGGGTAGAGACCCAGTACTTC. Translated, it gives CASSQMRGVETQYF.

The rearrangement joins TRBV3-1 (or the pseudogene TRBV3-2) to TRBJ1-2; D gene uncertain. This CDR3 is built from 13 residues. The V end lost 0 bases, the J end lost 5 bases, and 7 bases lay between the germline ends. Germline V gene lookup returns CDR1 LGHDT and CDR2 YNNKEL (reference sequence). CDR3 residues: CASSQERVYGYTF. The CDR3 DNA reads TGTGCCAGCAGCCAAGAGAGGGTTTATGGCTACACCTTC.

The chain recombines TRBV2 with TRBJ1-3; D remains unclear. CDR3 length: 14 residues. The V gene lost 7 bases and the J gene lost 4 bases, with 14 bases spanning the gap. Germline V lookup: CDR1 SNHLY, CDR2 FYNNEI. The CDR3 nucleotides are TGTGCCAGCAACCCTCACACATCAGGAAACACCATATATTTT. Amino acid sequence: CASNPHTSGNTIYF.

The V and J genes are TRBV29-1 and TRBJ1-2; a weak D match, TRBD1 (5 bases). The V end lost 0 bases, the J end lost 6 bases, and 11 bases lay between the germline ends. The CDR3 runs to 13 residues. Germline CDR1 is SQVTM and CDR2 is ANQGSEA. DNA for the CDR3: TGCAGCGTTGAAGATGGGCAGGGCGATGGCTACACCTTC. Translated, it gives CSVEDGQGDGYTF.

The chain employs TRBV6-5 and TRBJ1-4, with 9 bases identical to TRBD1. Germline CDR1 reads MNHEY; CDR2 reads SVGAGI. This CDR3 contains 16 residues. Trimming removed 0 bases from V and 8 bases from J; junction bases left unmatched: 7. The CDR3 sequence is CASSYSRGQGWEKLFF. The CDR3 nucleotides read TGTGCCAGCAGTTACTCGAGAGGACAGGGGTGGGAAAAACTGTTTTTT.

J is TRBJ2-3 and V is TRBV6-1; D may be TRBD2 (6 bases). The length of the CDR3 is 15 residues. The germline V and J ends were trimmed by 6 bases and 2 bases, with 15 bases remaining between them. Germline V CDR1 and CDR2: MNHNS, SASEGT. CDR3 loop: CASSQIAEDTDTQYF. CDR3 sequence (DNA): TGTGCCAGCAGCCAAATAGCGGAAGACACAGATACGCAGTATTTT.

The chain links TRBV6-6 to TRBJ2-3; 14 bases are a match to TRBD2. The trim removed 6 bases at V and 0 bases at J, leaving 14 bases unmatched. The CDR3 spans 20 residues. Per the germline V gene, CDR1 is MNHNY and CDR2 is SVGAGI (reference sequence). CDR3 sequence: CASSPLGGLAGETSTDTQYF. The CDR3, as DNA: TGTGCCAGCAGCCCGCTGGGGGGACTAGCGGGGGAAACAAGCACAGATACGCAGTATTTT.

The chain employs TRBV24-1 and TRBJ1-5, with no clear D. CDR3 length: 14 amino acids. The V and J ends lost 7 bases and 7 bases respectively, with 16 bases between them. Germline V lookup: CDR1 KGHDR, CDR2 SFDVKD. The chain's CDR3 is CATSPSGRAQPQHF. The CDR3 DNA is TGTGCCACCAGCCCCTCTGGGCGGGCCCAGCCCCAGCATTTT.

This clone was counted only a few times. The V call is TRBV29-1, the J call TRBJ1-2; maybe TRBD1 (5 bases). The CDR3 sequence is 11 residues long. The V gene lost 3 bases and the J gene lost 5 bases, with 7 bases spanning the gap. Per the germline V gene, CDR1 is SQVTM and CDR2 is ANQGSEA. The CDR3 region is CSVEGGYGYTF. CDR3 sequence (DNA): TGCAGCGTTGAGGGGGGGTATGGCTACACCTTC. The full variable domain, with the rest looked up from reference TRBV29-1 and TRBJ1-2, is SAVISQKPSRDICQRGTSLTIQCQVDSQVTMMFWYRQQPGQSLTLIATANQGSEATYESGFVIDKFPISRPNLTFSTLTVSNMSPEDSSIYLCSVEGGYGYTFGSGTRLTVV.

This chain connects TRBV6-5 to TRBJ2-7; 7 bases fit TRBD2. The germline gives CDR1 MNHEY, CDR2 SVGAGI. This CDR3 contains 15 residues. The trim removed 3 bases at V and 2 bases at J, leaving 7 bases unmatched. CDR3 loop: CASSYQWGGAYEQYF. The CDR3 DNA is TGTGCCAGCAGTTATCAGTGGGGGGGGGCCTACGAGCAGTACTTC.

The V and J genes are TRBV7-2 and TRBJ1-3; D not certain. The germline V gene has CDR1 SGHTA and CDR2 FQGNSA. CDR3 size: 13 residues. Trimming stripped 1 base from V and 3 bases from J, with 4 bases between. CDR3 sequence (DNA): TGTGCCAGCAGCTTAGTAATTGGAAACACCATATATTTT. Translating it yields CASSLVIGNTIYF.

V gene TRBV10-3 combines with J gene TRBJ1-2; 9 bases fit TRBD1. Germline trimming cut 6 bases from V and 0 bases from J; bases unmatched to any gene: 8. The CDR3 runs 16 residues. Germline V gene lookup returns CDR1 ENHRY and CDR2 SYGVKD. The CDR3 region has the DNA TGTGCCATCAGGAAGGACAGGGGCGAAGCTAACTATGGCTACACCTTC. Translated: CAIRKDRGEANYGYTF.

V gene TRBV20-1 combines with J gene TRBJ2-5; maybe TRBD2 (5 bases). The CDR3 extends over 13 amino acids. V lost 4 bases and J 2 bases, leaving 11 bases between the germline ends. CDR1 is DFQATT, CDR2 SNEGSKA, per germline (reference sequence). CDR3 sequence (DNA): TGCAGTGCTAATGACGGAGGACAAGAGACCCAGTACTTC. It yields the protein CSANDGGQETQYF.

On this clone itself: The same CDR3 is also encoded by other DNA sequences in this sample. V gene TRBV5-4 combines with J gene TRBJ1-1; the D is unclear. Germline loops: CDR1 SGHNT, CDR2 YYREEE (reference sequence). The length of the CDR3 is 13 residues. V was cut by 0 bases and J by 2 bases, with 5 bases left in between. CDR3 region: CASSLDRNTEAFF. DNA for the CDR3: TGTGCCAGCAGCTTGGACAGAAACACTGAAGCTTTCTTT.

This clone was counted only a few times. The chain links TRBV2 to TRBJ2-2, with D perhaps matching TRBD2 (5 bases). The CDR3 loop spans 15 amino acids. V lost 2 bases and J 4 bases, leaving 11 bases between the germline ends. Germline V lookup: CDR1 SNHLY, CDR2 FYNNEI. CDR3 residues: CASSESRGSTGELFF. The CDR3 DNA sequence: TGTGCCAGCAGTGAATCAAGAGGGAGCACCGGGGAGCTGTTTTTT.

The chain employs TRBV27 and TRBJ1-2; D possibly corresponds to TRBD1 (6 bases). This CDR3 has 14 amino acids. Trimming cost V 5 bases and J 5 bases, with 15 bases left between them. Germline loops: CDR1 MNHEY, CDR2 SMNVEV (reference sequence). CDR3 loop: CASSPAQGNYGYTF. CDR3 nucleotides: TGTGCCAGCAGTCCCGCGCAGGGGAATTATGGCTACACCTTC.

This clone occurred a few times. V and J are TRBV3-1 (or the pseudogene TRBV3-2) and TRBJ1-6; TRBD1 agrees at 8 bases. This CDR3 spans 17 amino acids. The J segment lost 9 bases and the V segment lost 0 bases, leaving 10 bases of the junction unmatched. In germline, CDR1 is LGHDT, CDR2 YNNKEL (reference sequence). The CDR3 loop is CASSQDGSAGGFSPLHF. The CDR3 region has the DNA TGTGCCAGCAGCCAAGATGGATCAGCAGGGGGCTTTTCACCCCTCCACTTT.

The chain uses TRBV6-5 and TRBJ2-3, with D tentatively TRBD1 (6 bases). CDR3 length: 13 residues. V gave up 10 bases and J gave up 2 bases, with 13 bases separating them. CDR1 MNHEY and CDR2 SVGAGI come from the germline V gene. The CDR3 is CATTDSYTDTQYF. In nucleotides, the CDR3 is TGTGCCACAACGGACAGCTACACAGATACGCAGTATTTT.

V gene TRBV7-2 combines with J gene TRBJ1-5; a weak D match, TRBD1 (5 bases). V lost 1 base and J lost 6, with 10 bases in between. There are 14 residues in the CDR3. Germline loops: CDR1 SGHTA, CDR2 FQGNSA. The CDR3 loop reads CASSLGGGTQPQHF. For the CDR3, the DNA is TGTGCCAGCAGCTTAGGGGGAGGGACTCAGCCCCAGCATTTT.

This clone was detected a few times. The CDR3, as DNA: TGTGCCAGCAGCTTAGCGTCAGGGGGCTTCTATAATTCACCCCTCCACTTT. Its translation: CASSLASGGFYNSPLHF. The chain employs TRBV7-2 and TRBJ1-6; 8 nucleotides match TRBD1. The CDR3 is 17 amino acids. Per germline, CDR1 SGHTA and CDR2 FQGNSA. Trimming at V came to 0 bases and at J to 3 bases, leaving 4 bases not matched to a gene.

The chain is built from TRBV6-1 and TRBJ2-2; 10 bases map to TRBD2. The CDR3 consists of 16 residues. With V trimmed by 4 bases and J by 6 bases, 8 bases remained unmatched. Germline V CDR1 and CDR2: MNHNS, SASEGT. The CDR3 loop is CASSGSGGWYSGELFF. DNA for the CDR3: TGTGCCAGCAGTGGTAGCGGGGGGTGGTATTCCGGGGAGCTGTTTTTT.

In this sample, this clone turned up once. This chain connects TRBV9 to TRBJ1-3; 7 bases are a match to TRBD1. The CDR3 totals 16 residues. The trim removed 3 bases at V and 4 bases at J, leaving 10 bases unmatched. Germline V gene data show CDR1 as SGDLS and CDR2 as YYNGEE. The CDR3 here is CASSANTGALGNTIYF. The CDR3 DNA reads TGTGCCAGCAGCGCAAATACAGGGGCATTGGGAAACACCATATATTTT.

The chain's CDR3 is CASRERDRDGYTF. The CDR3 coding sequence is TGTGCCAGCAGGGAAAGGGACAGGGACGGCTACACCTTC. The chain joins TRBV2 to TRBJ1-2; 9 bases fit TRBD1. V lost 6 bases to trimming and J lost 8 bases; unmatched junction nucleotides: 7. In germline, CDR1 is SNHLY, CDR2 FYNNEI. The CDR3 is made up of 13 amino acids.

The V call is TRBV5-1, the J call TRBJ1-1; a possible D gene is TRBD1 (6 bases). Trimming stripped 0 bases from V and 0 bases from J, with 12 bases between. The germline CDR1 and CDR2 sequences are SGHRS and YFSETQ. CDR3 length: 16 amino acids. The CDR3 DNA sequence: TGCGCCAGCAGCTTGGGTACAGGGCGGGTGAACACTGAAGCTTTCTTT. Amino acids: CASSLGTGRVNTEAFF.